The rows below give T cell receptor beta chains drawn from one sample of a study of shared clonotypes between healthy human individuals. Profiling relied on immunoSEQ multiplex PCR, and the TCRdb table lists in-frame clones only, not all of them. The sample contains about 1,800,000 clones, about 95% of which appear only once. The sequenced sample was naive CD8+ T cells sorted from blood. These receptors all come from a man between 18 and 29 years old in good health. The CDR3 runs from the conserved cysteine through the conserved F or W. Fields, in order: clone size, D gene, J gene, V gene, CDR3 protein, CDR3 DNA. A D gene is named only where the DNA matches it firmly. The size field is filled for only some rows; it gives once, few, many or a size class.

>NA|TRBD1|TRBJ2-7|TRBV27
CASSFGQGARYEQYF
TGTGCCAGCAGTTTTGGACAGGGGGCACGCTACGAGCAGTACTTC
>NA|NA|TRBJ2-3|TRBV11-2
CASSLDLQTQYF
TGTGCCAGCAGCTTAGATCTACAGACGCAGTATTTT
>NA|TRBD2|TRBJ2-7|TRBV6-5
CASTIGLAGNYEQYF
TGTGCCAGCACTATAGGACTAGCGGGAAACTACGAGCAGTACTTC
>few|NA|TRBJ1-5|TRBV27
CASSLYEGGQPQHF
TGTGCCAGCAGTTTATACGAGGGGGGCCAGCCCCAGCATTTT
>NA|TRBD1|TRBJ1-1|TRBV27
CASTPGEGAMTEAFF
TGTGCCAGCACTCCTGGGGAGGGGGCGATGACTGAAGCTTTCTTT
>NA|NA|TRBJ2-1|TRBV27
CASSFGGPPYNEQFF
TGTGCCAGCAGTTTCGGGGGGCCCCCCTACAATGAGCAGTTCTTC
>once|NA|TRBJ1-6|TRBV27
CASKADRSWNSPLHF
TGTGCCAGCAAAGCCGACAGATCCTGGAATTCACCCCTCCACTTT
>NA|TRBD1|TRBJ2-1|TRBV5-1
CASSSWTGGPSYNEQFF
TGCGCCAGCAGTTCTTGGACAGGGGGGCCCTCCTACAATGAGCAGTTCTTC
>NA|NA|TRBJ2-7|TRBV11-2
CASSLSAGRGEQYF
TGTGCCAGCAGCTTGTCCGCAGGAAGGGGCGAGCAGTACTTC
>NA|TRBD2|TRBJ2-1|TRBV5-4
CASSETSGEQFF
TGTGCCAGCAGCGAAACTAGCGGGGAGCAGTTCTTC
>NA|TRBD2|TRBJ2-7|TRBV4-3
CASSQSSGGYEQYF
TGCGCCAGCAGCCAAAGTAGCGGGGGCTACGAGCAGTACTTC
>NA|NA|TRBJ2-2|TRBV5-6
CASSLWARVQATGELFF
TGTGCCAGCAGCTTGTGGGCGAGGGTTCAGGCGACCGGGGAGCTGTTTTTT
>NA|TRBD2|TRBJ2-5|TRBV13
CASSLGASGYQETQYF
TGTGCCAGCAGTTTAGGGGCTAGCGGGTATCAAGAGACCCAGTACTTC
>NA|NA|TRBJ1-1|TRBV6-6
CASFPDRSHTEAFF
TGTGCCAGCTTTCCGGACAGATCCCACACTGAAGCTTTCTTT
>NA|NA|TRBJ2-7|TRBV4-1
CASSHKGGTYEQYF
TGCGCCAGCAGCCATAAGGGAGGAACCTACGAGCAGTACTTC
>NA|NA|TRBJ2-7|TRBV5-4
CASSLGRTYEQYF
TGTGCCAGCAGCTTGGGCCGTACCTACGAGCAGTACTTC
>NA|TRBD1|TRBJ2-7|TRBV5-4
CASSLDRVYEQYF
TGTGCCAGCAGTTTGGACAGGGTCTACGAGCAGTACTTC
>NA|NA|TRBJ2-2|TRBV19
CASSIVSAGELFF
TGTGCCAGTAGTATTGTGAGCGCCGGGGAGCTGTTTTTT
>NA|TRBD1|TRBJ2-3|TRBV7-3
CASSGTGTGAWDTQYF
TGTGCCAGCAGCGGGACCGGGACAGGGGCATGGGATACGCAGTATTTT
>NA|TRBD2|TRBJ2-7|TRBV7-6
CASSPGLVGEQYF
TGTGCCAGCAGCCCTGGACTAGTAGGCGAGCAGTACTTC
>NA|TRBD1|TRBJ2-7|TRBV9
CASSVKSGTGYEQYF
TGTGCCAGCAGCGTAAAGTCCGGGACAGGCTACGAGCAGTACTTC
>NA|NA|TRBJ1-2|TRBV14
CASSPYGGKEDGYTF
TGTGCCAGCAGCCCCTACGGGGGCAAAGAAGATGGCTACACCTTC
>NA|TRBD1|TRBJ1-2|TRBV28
CASSILTGTGNYGYTF
TGTGCCAGCAGCATACTTACCGGGACAGGGAACTATGGCTACACCTTC
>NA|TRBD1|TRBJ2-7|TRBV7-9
CASSPKAGTGNSHEQYF
TGTGCCAGCAGCCCGAAGGCTGGGACAGGGAATTCCCACGAGCAGTACTTC
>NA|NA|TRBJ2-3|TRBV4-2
CASSHPPDRTSTDTQYF
TGTGCCAGCAGCCATCCCCCTGACAGGACTAGCACAGATACGCAGTATTTT
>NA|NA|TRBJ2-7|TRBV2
CASSEGDRGSYEQYF
TGTGCCAGCAGTGAAGGTGATAGAGGCTCCTACGAGCAGTACTTC
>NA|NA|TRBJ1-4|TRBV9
CASTPRAGGEKLFF
TGTGCCAGCACCCCCAGGGCGGGAGGTGAAAAACTGTTTTTT
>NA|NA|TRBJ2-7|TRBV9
CASSTGTYEQYF
TGTGCCAGCAGCACAGGGACCTACGAGCAGTACTTC
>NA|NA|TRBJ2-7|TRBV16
CASSQSRNEQYF
TGTGCCAGCAGCCAATCGAGAAACGAGCAGTACTTC
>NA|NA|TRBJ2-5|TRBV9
CASSAQGHQETQYF
TGTGCCAGCAGCGCACAGGGACATCAAGAGACCCAGTACTTC
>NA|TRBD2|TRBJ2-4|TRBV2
CASTTKGGLAKNIQYF
TGTGCCAGCACCACAAAGGGAGGGCTAGCCAAAAACATTCAGTACTTC
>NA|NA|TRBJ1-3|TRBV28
CASTLGSSGNTIYF
TGTGCCAGCACCCTGGGGAGCTCTGGAAACACCATATATTTT
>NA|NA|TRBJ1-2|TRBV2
CASRVGTSANYGYTF
TGTGCCAGCAGAGTGGGGACATCGGCTAACTATGGCTACACCTTC
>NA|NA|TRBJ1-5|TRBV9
CASSVGIGQPQHF
TGTGCCAGCAGCGTGGGAATCGGTCAGCCCCAGCATTTT
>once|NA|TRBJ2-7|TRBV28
CASSLRGADYEQYF
TGTGCCAGCAGTCTACGGGGGGCAGACTACGAGCAGTACTTC
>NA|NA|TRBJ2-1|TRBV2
CASEGQGVYNEQFF
TGTGCCAGCGAGGGTCAGGGTGTTTACAATGAGCAGTTCTTC
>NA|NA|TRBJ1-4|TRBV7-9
CASSSRWASEEKLFF
TGTGCCAGCAGCTCTCGATGGGCCTCCGAGGAAAAACTGTTTTTT
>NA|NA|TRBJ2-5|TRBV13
CASSLGNRQETQYF
TGTGCCAGCAGCTTAGGGAATAGACAAGAGACCCAGTACTTC
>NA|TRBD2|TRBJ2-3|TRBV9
CASSVGGGLTDTQYF
TGTGCCAGCAGCGTAGGCGGGGGACTCACAGATACGCAGTATTTT
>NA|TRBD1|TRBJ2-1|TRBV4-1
CASSQTRTGSYNEQFF
TGCGCCAGCAGCCAGACGAGGACAGGCTCCTACAATGAGCAGTTCTTC
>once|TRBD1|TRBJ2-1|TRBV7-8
CASSSIPDRVEDEQFF
TGTGCCAGCAGCTCAATACCGGACAGGGTCGAGGATGAGCAGTTCTTC
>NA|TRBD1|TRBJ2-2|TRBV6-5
CASSYSTQGVTGELFF
TGTGCCAGCAGTTACTCGACGCAGGGGGTAACCGGGGAGCTGTTTTTT
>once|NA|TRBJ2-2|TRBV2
CASRGPGLRTGELFF
TGTGCCAGCAGAGGACCGGGACTCCGGACCGGGGAGCTGTTTTTT
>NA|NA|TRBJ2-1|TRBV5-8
CASSLGSTDWNEQFF
TGTGCCAGCAGCCTGGGTTCGACAGACTGGAATGAGCAGTTCTTC
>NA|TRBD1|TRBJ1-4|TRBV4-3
CASSQTGSTNEKLFF
TGCGCCAGCAGCCAGACAGGGTCAACTAATGAAAAACTGTTTTTT
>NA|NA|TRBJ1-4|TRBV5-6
CASSLERGEKLFF
TGTGCCAGCAGCTTGGAGAGGGGTGAAAAACTGTTTTTT
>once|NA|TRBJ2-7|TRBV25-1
CASSEWGEAYEQYF
TGTGCCAGCAGTGAATGGGGAGAAGCCTACGAGCAGTACTTC
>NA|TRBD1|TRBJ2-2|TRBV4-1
CASSQSTGGLFIGELFF
TGCGCCAGCAGCCAGAGTACAGGGGGCTTATTCATCGGGGAGCTGTTTTTT
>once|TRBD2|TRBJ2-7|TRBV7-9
CASSLPTGTSLNEQYF
TGTGCCAGCAGCTTGCCTACCGGGACTAGTTTAAACGAGCAGTACTTC
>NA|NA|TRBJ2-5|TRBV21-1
CASNRGLVETQYF
TGTGCCAGCAACAGGGGGCTTGTGGAGACCCAGTACTTC
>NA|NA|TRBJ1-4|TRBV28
CASSLPFPGSTNEKLFF
TGTGCCAGCAGTCTACCCTTTCCGGGTTCTACTAATGAAAAACTGTTTTTT
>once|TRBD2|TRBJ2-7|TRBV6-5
CASSPLGGTFYEQYF
TGTGCCAGCAGTCCCCTCGGGGGGACTTTCTACGAGCAGTACTTC
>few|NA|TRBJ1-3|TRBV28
CASSPGTSGNTIYF
TGTGCCAGCAGTCCAGGGACATCTGGAAACACCATATATTTT